The clone carrying this TCR beta chain has more than one count but fewer than ten. These data are taken from a study of blood T cell repertoires in COVID-19. The repertoire was sequenced with immunoSEQ multiplex PCR; TCRdb's copy has only in-frame clones and lacks some. The sample carries about 140,000 clones, about 70% recorded once. The germline gives CDR1 MNHEY, CDR2 SVGEGT. The length of the CDR3 is 11 residues. V was cut by 2 bases and J by 7 bases, with 6 bases left in between. The chain has TRBV6-2 or TRBV6-3 and TRBJ2-7; D call uncertain. The sequence derives from a man of 80 years or more with acute or convalescent COVID-19. Sequencing was done on a sample of peripheral blood. The DNA for the CDR3 is TGTGCCAGCAGTTACCGGTGGGAGCAGTACTTC. Translating gives CASSYRWEQYF.